This T cell receptor (beta chain) is from a study of CXCR3-negative and CXCR3-positive naive CD8 T cells. With respect to this clonotype: The antigen remains undetermined.

The germline gives CDR1 SGDLS, CDR2 YYNGEE. This CDR3 has 15 amino acids. Through 5' RACE with UMI labels, the TRB cDNA libraries were prepared. Following a re-call of the 5' RACE reads, TCRdb has one entry per CDR3 protein and lacks DNA. In total, the table holds 100,000 or so distinct CDR3 sequences. Findings and limits, study-wide: CXCR3-positive naive cells carried more hydrophobic TRB CDR3s than CXCR3-negative ones.

The receptor was isolated from a human donor in good health. Some clones in this sample may be carry-over from other donors' samples. What was sequenced was naive CXCR3+ CD8+ T cells from blood. Noted subset: CD45RO-CCR7+CD27+CD95- naive CD8+ T cells expressing CXCR3 (TNR3+). The genes are TRBV9 and TRBJ1-2; TCRdb outputs TRBD1, but without DNA this stays unchecked. This chain's CDR3 is CASSVGAVRDYGYTF.